This entry lists 13 T cell receptor beta chains sequenced from one sample in a study of blood T cell repertoires in COVID-19. Produced via immunoSEQ multiplex PCR; TCRdb's table is partial and in-frame only. The table shows 45,000 to 60,000 clones, with around 84% occurring only once. The sample taken for sequencing was peripheral blood. The receptors were gathered from an elderly woman with acute or convalescent COVID-19.

J is TRBJ2-4 and V is TRBV6-1, with no clear D. Trimming shortened V by 3 bases and J by 7 bases, and 7 bases separated the two germline ends. Per the germline V gene, CDR1 is MNHNS and CDR2 is SASEGT. The CDR3 spans 12 residues. The CDR3 is CASSDPGNIQYF. In DNA, the CDR3 is TGTGCCAGCAGTGATCCGGGTAACATTCAGTACTTC.

This sequence joins TRBV3-1 (or the pseudogene TRBV3-2) and TRBJ2-5; no clear D. V was clipped by 4 bases and J by 4 bases, with 16 bases between them. In germline, CDR1 is LGHDT, CDR2 YNNKEL (reference sequence). The CDR3 totals 15 residues. The CDR3 is CASSPPKYWAETQYF. The CDR3 DNA reads as TGTGCCAGCAGCCCACCGAAGTATTGGGCAGAGACCCAGTACTTC.

The chain carries TRBV5-8 and TRBJ2-7; TRBD1 agrees at 7 bases. The ends lost 4 bases at V and 5 bases at J; junction bases unmatched: 12. This CDR3 region has 15 residues. Germline V gives CDR1 SGHTS, CDR2 YDEGEE. CDR3: CASSGRQGRSNEQYF. In DNA form, the CDR3 reads TGTGCCAGCAGCGGCAGACAGGGTCGGTCTAACGAGCAGTACTTC.

Only a few counts were recorded for this clone. The V gene is TRBV19, the J gene TRBJ1-6, with unresolved D. CDR1 LNHDA and CDR2 SQIVND come from the germline V gene (reference sequence). CDR3 length: 13 residues. CDR3 region: CAGAAQFNSPLHF. The CDR3 DNA sequence: TGTGCTGGAGCGGCGCAGTTTAATTCACCCCTCCACTTT.

The gene calls are TRBV7-9 and TRBJ1-4; TRBD1 aligns across 8 bases. The CDR3 is made up of 16 amino acids. CDR1 and CDR2 (germline): SEHNR, FQNEAQ (reference sequence). The ends lost 5 bases at V and 3 bases at J; junction bases unmatched: 8. The CDR3 region is CASSRGQGLANEKLFF. DNA for the CDR3: TGTGCCAGCAGCCGTGGACAGGGCCTTGCTAATGAAAAACTGTTTTTT.

This clone appeared a single time. The V and J genes are TRBV5-1 and TRBJ2-1; D is perhaps TRBD2 (7 bases). V was pared by 4 bases and J by 4 bases, with 18 bases between. This CDR3 has 16 residues. The germline gives CDR1 SGHRS, CDR2 YFSETQ. CDR3 sequence: CASSRAAGALYNEQFF. The CDR3 coding sequence is TGCGCCAGCAGCCGGGCTGCGGGGGCGTTATACAATGAGCAGTTCTTC.

The J gene is TRBJ1-6, the V gene TRBV9; 7 positions match TRBD1. The CDR3 has 17 amino acids. V gave up 0 bases and J gave up 0 bases; unmatched junction bases: 3. Germline CDR1 reads SGDLS; CDR2 reads YYNGEE. Here the CDR3 reads CASSVGDSSSYNSPLHF. CDR3 nucleotides: TGTGCCAGCAGCGTAGGGGACAGCAGCTCCTATAATTCACCCCTCCACTTT. The whole variable domain, filled in from reference TRBV9 and TRBJ1-6, reads DSGVTQTPKHLITATGQRVTLRCSPRSGDLSVYWYQQSLDQGLQFLIQYYNGEERAKGNILERFSAQQFPDLHSELNLSSLELGDSALYFCASSVGDSSSYNSPLHFGNGTRLTVT.

The CDR3 region has the DNA TGTGCCGTGACAGGGGGAACCCGAGGGGGCGAAAAACTGTTTTTT. Translating it yields CAVTGGTRGGEKLFF. J is TRBJ1-4 and V is TRBV30, with TRBD1 matching over 9 bases. Germline V CDR1 and CDR2: GTSNPN, SVGIG (reference sequence). The CDR3 is made up of 15 amino acids. Trimming removed 8 bases from V and 8 bases from J; junction bases left unmatched: 15.

J is TRBJ1-5 and V is TRBV6-5, with TRBD1 as a possible D gene (6 bases). The CDR3 length is 13 residues. CDR1 and CDR2 (germline): MNHEY, SVGAGI. V was trimmed by 5 bases and J by 4 bases, leaving 9 bases between them. The CDR3 DNA sequence: TGTGCCAGCAGTCGGGACAAAAATCAGCCCCAGCATTTT. This sequence encodes CASSRDKNQPQHF.

The chain is built from TRBV7-9 and TRBJ1-6, with 7 bases lining up with TRBD1. The J segment lost 5 bases and the V segment lost 4 bases, leaving 11 bases of the junction unmatched. The CDR3 has 17 residues. Germline-derived CDR1 and CDR2 are SEHNR and FQNEAQ (reference sequence). Here the CDR3 reads CASSSPAGQGDNSPLHF. The CDR3 DNA follows: TGTGCCAGCAGCTCCCCAGCCGGGCAGGGGGATAATTCACCCCTCCACTTT.

CDR3 DNA sequence: TGTGCCAGCAGGCGTGCGGGAGATTCTGGGGCCAACGTCCTGACTTTC. It translates to CASRRAGDSGANVLTF. This sequence joins TRBV14 and TRBJ2-6, with TRBD2 identical over 7 bases. The V gene end was trimmed by 6 bases and the J gene end by 1 base; junction bases not matched to a gene: 6. CDR3 length: 16 residues. Germline values: CDR1 SGHDN, CDR2 FVKESK.

The chain recombines TRBV11-2 with TRBJ1-2; the D is unclear. V lost 1 base and J lost 4, with 13 bases in between. CDR3 size: 15 residues. Germline V gives CDR1 SGHAT, CDR2 FQNNGV. This CDR3 reads CASSLGYQLAYGYTF. The CDR3 bases are TGTGCCAGCAGCTTAGGTTACCAGCTAGCCTATGGCTACACCTTC. Together with reference TRBV11-2 and TRBJ1-2, the CDR3 gives the full variable domain: EAGVAQSPRYKIIEKRQSVAFWCNPISGHATLYWYQQILGQGPKLLIQFQNNGVVDDSQLPKDRFSAERLKGVDSTLKIQPAKLEDSAVYLCASSLGYQLAYGYTFGSGTRLTVV.

The rearrangement uses TRBV6-1 and TRBJ2-1; TRBD2 is a possible D gene (7 bases). Trimming left V 6 bases short and J 15 bases short, with 21 bases between. In germline, CDR1 is MNHNS, CDR2 SASEGT. CDR3 length: 13 residues. CDR3 in amino acids: CASSTAPNRGGFF. The CDR3 bases are TGTGCCAGCAGCACCGCCCCCAATAGGGGGGGGTTCTTC.